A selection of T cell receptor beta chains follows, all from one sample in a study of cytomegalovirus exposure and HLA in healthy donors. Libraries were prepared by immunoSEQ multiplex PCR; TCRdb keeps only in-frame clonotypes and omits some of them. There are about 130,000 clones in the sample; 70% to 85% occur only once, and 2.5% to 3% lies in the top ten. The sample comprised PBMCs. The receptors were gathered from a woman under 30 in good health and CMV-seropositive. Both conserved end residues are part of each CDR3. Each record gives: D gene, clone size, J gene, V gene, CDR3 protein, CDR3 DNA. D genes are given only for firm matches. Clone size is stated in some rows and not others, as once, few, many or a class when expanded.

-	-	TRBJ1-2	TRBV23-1	CASSHGSGGYTF	TGCGCCAGCAGTCACGGGTCGGGAGGCTACACCTTC
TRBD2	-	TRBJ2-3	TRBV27	CASSSPRTSGGPTDTQYF	TGTGCCAGCAGTTCCCCAAGGACTAGCGGGGGACCCACAGATACGCAGTATTTT
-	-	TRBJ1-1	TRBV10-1	CASGHSTPNTEAFF	TGCGCCAGCGGTCATTCCACACCTAACACTGAAGCTTTCTTT
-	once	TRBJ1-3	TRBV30	CAWSRTGKTGNTIYF	TGTGCCTGGAGCCGAACAGGGAAGACTGGAAACACCATATATTTT
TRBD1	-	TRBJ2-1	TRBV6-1	CASSGRDRGNEQFF	TGTGCCAGCAGTGGCCGGGACAGGGGGAATGAGCAGTTCTTC
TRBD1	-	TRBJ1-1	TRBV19	CASSTRQGNTEAFF	TGTGCCAGTAGTACTAGACAGGGGAACACTGAAGCTTTCTTT
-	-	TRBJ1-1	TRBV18	CASSPPRSPGVGTEAFF	TGTGCCAGCTCACCACCGCGGTCTCCAGGGGTGGGCACTGAAGCTTTCTTT
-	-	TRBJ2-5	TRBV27	CASSSTEETQYF	TGTGCCAGCAGTTCAACGGAGGAGACCCAGTACTTC
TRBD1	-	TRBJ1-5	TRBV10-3	CAISPKGGEGNQPQHF	TGTGCCATCAGCCCAAAAGGGGGCGAAGGTAATCAGCCCCAGCATTTT
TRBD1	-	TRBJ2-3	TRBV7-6	CASSLYHRGSTDTQYF	TGTGCCAGCAGCTTATACCACAGGGGAAGCACAGATACGCAGTATTTT
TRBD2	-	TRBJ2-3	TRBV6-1	CAASGGVGDTQYF	TGTGCCGCCTCCGGGGGGGTCGGAGATACGCAGTATTTT
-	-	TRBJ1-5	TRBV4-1	CASSQEGTDYQPQHF	TGCGCCAGCAGCCAAGAGGGGACTGACTATCAGCCCCAGCATTTT
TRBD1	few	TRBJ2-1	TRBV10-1	CASSEAGTDIAEQFF	TGCGCCAGCAGTGAGGCCGGGACAGATATCGCCGAGCAGTTCTTC
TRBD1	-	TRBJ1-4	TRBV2	CASSLQGIGEKLFF	TGTGCCAGCAGCTTACAGGGGATAGGAGAAAAACTGTTTTTT
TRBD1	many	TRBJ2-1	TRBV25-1	CASSGMDRDNEQFF	TGTGCCAGCAGTGGAATGGACAGGGACAATGAGCAGTTCTTC
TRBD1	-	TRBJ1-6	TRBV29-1	CSAATGMSYNSPLHF	TGCAGCGCCGCGACAGGGATGAGTTATAATTCACCCCTCCACTTT
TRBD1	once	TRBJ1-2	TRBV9	CASSVGGTGGVYGYTF	TGTGCCAGCAGCGTAGGCGGGACAGGGGGAGTCTATGGCTACACCTTC
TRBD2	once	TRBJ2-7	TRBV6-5	CASRRGLGAYEQYF	TGTGCCAGCAGGAGGGGACTAGGGGCCTACGAGCAGTACTTC
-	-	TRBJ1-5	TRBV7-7	CASSWVRNRGNQPQHF	TGTGCCAGCAGCTGGGTGAGGAATCGGGGCAATCAGCCCCAGCATTTT
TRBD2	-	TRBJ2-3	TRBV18	CASSPFRGEGTDTQYF	TGTGCCAGCTCACCTTTTCGGGGGGAGGGCACAGATACGCAGTATTTT
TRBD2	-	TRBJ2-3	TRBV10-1	CASSDLGTSRNTQYF	TGCGCCAGCAGTGATCTCGGGACTAGTCGAAATACGCAGTATTTT
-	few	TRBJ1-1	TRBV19	CASSFTGMKLNTEAFF	TGTGCCAGTAGTTTCACAGGGATGAAACTGAACACTGAAGCTTTCTTT
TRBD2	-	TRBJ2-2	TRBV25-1	CASSPPAGGHTGELFF	TGTGCCAGCAGTCCACCGGCGGGGGGCCACACCGGGGAGCTGTTTTTT
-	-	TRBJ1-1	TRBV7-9	CASSSPDIDTEAFF	TGTGCCAGCAGCTCCCCGGACATTGACACTGAAGCTTTCTTT
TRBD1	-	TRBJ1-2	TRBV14	CASSLDRGYGYTF	TGTGCCAGCAGCCTCGACAGGGGGTATGGCTACACCTTC